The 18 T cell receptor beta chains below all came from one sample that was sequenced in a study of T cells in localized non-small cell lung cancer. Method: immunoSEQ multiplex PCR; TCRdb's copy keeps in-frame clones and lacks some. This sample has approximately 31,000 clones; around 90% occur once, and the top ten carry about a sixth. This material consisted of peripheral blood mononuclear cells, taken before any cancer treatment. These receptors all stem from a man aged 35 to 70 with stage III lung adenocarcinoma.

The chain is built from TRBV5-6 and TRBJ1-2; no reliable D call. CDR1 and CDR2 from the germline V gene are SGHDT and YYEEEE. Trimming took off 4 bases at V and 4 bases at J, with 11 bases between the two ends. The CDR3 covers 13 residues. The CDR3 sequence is CASSAVVGYGYTF. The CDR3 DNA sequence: TGTGCCAGCAGCGCTGTAGTGGGCTATGGCTACACCTTC.

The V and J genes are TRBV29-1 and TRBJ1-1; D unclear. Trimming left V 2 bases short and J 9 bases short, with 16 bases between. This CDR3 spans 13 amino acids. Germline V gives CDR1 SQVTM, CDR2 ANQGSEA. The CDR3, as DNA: TGCAGCGTTGAACCTCAGGAGAGGGTACAAGCTTTCTTT. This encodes CSVEPQERVQAFF.

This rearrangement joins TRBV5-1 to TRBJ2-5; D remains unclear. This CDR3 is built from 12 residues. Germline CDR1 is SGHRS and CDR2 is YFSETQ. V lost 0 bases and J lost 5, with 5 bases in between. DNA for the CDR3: TGCGCCAGCAGCTTGGACGCCGAGACCCAGTACTTC. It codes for CASSLDAETQYF.

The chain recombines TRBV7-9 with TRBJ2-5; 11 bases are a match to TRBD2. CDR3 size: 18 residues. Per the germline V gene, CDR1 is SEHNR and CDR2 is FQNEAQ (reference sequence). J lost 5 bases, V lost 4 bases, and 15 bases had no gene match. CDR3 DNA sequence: TGTGCCAGCAGCTCTTCCGTACGACTAGCGGGGACAGGGGAGACCCAGTACTTC. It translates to CASSSSVRLAGTGETQYF. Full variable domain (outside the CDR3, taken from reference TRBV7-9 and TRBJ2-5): DTGVSQNPRHKITKRGQNVTFRCDPISEHNRLYWYRQTLGQGPEFLTYFQNEAQLEKSRLLSDRFSAERPKGSFSTLEIQRTEQGDSAMYLCASSSSVRLAGTGETQYFGPGTRLLVL.

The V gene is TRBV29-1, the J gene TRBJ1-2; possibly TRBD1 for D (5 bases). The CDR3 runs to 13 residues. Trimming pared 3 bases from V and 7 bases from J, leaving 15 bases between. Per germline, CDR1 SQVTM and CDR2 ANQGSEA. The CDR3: CSVDPDGAGGYTF. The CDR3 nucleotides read TGCAGCGTTGACCCGGACGGGGCAGGTGGCTACACCTTC. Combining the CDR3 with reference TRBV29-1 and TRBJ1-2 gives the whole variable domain SAVISQKPSRDICQRGTSLTIQCQVDSQVTMMFWYRQQPGQSLTLIATANQGSEATYESGFVIDKFPISRPNLTFSTLTVSNMSPEDSSIYLCSVDPDGAGGYTFGSGTRLTVV.

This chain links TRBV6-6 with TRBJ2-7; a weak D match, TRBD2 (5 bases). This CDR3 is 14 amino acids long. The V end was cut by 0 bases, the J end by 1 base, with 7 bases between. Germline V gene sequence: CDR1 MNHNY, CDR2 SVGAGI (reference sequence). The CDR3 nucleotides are TGTGCCAGCAGTTACTCGAGAGGGTCCTACGAGCAGTACTTC. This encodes CASSYSRGSYEQYF.

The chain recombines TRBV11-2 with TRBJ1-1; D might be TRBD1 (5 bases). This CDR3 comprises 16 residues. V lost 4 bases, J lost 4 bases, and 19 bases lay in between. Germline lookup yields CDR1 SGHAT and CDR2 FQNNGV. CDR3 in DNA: TGTGCCAGCAGCTCCGCCGTCGGGGGTTCGGTCACTGAAGCTTTCTTT. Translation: CASSSAVGGSVTEAFF.

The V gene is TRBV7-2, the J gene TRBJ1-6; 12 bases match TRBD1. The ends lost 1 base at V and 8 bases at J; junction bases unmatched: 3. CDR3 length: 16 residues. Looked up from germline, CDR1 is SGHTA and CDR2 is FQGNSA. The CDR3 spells CASSLVGTGGDSPLHF. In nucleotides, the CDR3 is TGTGCCAGCAGCTTAGTGGGGACAGGGGGCGATTCACCCCTCCACTTT.

CDR3 residues: CAISETGTSGTQYF. DNA for the CDR3: TGTGCCATCAGTGAAACCGGGACTAGTGGGACCCAGTACTTC. This sequence joins TRBV10-3 and TRBJ2-5; TRBD2 agrees at 8 bases. Germline CDR1 is ENHRY and CDR2 is SYGVKD. The CDR3 length is 14 residues. Trimming at V came to 3 bases and at J to 7 bases, leaving 7 bases not matched to a gene.

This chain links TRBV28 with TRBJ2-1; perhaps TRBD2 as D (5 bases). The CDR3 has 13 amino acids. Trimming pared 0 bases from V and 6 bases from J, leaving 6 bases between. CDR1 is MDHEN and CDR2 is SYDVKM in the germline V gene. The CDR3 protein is CASSLWEANEQFF. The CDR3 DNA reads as TGTGCCAGCAGTTTATGGGAGGCCAATGAGCAGTTCTTC.

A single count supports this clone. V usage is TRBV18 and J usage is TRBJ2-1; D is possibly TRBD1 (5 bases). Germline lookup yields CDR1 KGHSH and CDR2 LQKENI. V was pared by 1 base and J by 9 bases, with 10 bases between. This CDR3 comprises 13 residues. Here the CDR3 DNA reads TGTGCCAGCTCACCACTCAGGGAAGGTGAGCAGTTCTTC. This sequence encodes CASSPLREGEQFF.

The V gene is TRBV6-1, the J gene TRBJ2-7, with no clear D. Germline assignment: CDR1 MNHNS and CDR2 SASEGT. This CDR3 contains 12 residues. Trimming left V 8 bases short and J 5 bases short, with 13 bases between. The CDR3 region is CASLSRSHEQYF. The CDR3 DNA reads TGTGCCAGCTTAAGTCGTAGCCACGAGCAGTACTTC.

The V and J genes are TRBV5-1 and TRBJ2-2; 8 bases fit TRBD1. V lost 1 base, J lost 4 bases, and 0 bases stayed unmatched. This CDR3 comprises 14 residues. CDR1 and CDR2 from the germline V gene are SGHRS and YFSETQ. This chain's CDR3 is CASSLQGATGELFF. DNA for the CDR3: TGCGCCAGCAGCTTGCAGGGGGCCACCGGGGAGCTGTTTTTT.

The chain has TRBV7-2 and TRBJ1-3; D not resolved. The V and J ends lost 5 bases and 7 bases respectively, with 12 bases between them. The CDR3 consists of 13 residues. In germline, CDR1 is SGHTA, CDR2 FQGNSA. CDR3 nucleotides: TGTGCCAGCAGCCCGCAAATTCGGAACACCATATATTTT. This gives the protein CASSPQIRNTIYF.

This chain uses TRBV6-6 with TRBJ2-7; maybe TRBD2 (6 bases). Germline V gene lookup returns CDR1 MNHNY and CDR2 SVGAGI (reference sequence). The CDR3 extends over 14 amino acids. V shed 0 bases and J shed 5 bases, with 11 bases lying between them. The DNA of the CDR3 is TGTGCCAGCAGTTACTCGAAACTAGCCGACGAGCAGTACTTC. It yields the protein CASSYSKLADEQYF.

The CDR3 reads CASSLGTGDSYEQYF. In DNA, the CDR3 is TGCGCCAGCAGCTTGGGGACAGGGGATTCCTACGAGCAGTACTTC. J is TRBJ2-7 and V is TRBV5-1; 9 bases agree with TRBD1. The CDR3 is 15 residues long. The V gene's germline CDR1 is SGHRS and CDR2 YFSETQ. After removal of 0 bases from V and 1 base from J, the junction contained 2 bases not matched to a gene.

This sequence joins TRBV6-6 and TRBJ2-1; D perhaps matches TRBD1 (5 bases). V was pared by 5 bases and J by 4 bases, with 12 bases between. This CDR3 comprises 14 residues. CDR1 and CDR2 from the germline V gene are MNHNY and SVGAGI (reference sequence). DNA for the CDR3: TGTGCCAGCAGTCCCGTAGGGGCATACAATGAGCAGTTCTTC. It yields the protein CASSPVGAYNEQFF.

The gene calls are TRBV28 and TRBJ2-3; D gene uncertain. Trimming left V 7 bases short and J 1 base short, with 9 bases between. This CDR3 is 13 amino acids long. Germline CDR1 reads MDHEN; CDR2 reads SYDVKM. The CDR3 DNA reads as TGTGCCAGCACCCCCAGTGGCACAGATACGCAGTATTTT. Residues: CASTPSGTDTQYF.